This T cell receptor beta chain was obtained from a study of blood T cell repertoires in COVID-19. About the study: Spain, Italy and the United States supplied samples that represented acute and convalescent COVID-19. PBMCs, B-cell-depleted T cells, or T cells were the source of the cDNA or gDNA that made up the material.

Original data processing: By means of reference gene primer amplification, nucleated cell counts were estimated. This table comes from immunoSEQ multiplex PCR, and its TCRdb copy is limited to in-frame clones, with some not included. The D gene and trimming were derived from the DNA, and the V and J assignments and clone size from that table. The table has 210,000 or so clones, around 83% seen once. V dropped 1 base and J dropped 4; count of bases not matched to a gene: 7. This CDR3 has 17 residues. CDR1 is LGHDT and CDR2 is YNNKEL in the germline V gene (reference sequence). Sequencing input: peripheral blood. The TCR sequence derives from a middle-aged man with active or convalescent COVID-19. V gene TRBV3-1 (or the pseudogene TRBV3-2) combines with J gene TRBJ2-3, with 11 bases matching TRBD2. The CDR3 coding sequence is TGTGCCAGCAGCCAAGGGAGACTAGCGGGGTCGGCAGATACGCAGTATTTT. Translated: CASSQGRLAGSADTQYF.